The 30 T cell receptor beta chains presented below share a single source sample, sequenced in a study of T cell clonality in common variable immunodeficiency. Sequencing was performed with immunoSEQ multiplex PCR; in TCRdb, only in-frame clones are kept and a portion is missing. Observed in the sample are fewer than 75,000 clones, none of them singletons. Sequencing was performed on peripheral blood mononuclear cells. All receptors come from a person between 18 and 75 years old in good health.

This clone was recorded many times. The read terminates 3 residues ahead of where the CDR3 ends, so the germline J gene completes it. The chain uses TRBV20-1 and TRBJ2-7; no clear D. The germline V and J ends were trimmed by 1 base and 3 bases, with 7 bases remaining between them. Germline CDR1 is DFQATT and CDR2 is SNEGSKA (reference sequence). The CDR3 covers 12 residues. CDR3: CSARGGFYEQYF. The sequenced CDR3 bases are TGCAGTGCTAGAGGCGGATTCTACGAG.

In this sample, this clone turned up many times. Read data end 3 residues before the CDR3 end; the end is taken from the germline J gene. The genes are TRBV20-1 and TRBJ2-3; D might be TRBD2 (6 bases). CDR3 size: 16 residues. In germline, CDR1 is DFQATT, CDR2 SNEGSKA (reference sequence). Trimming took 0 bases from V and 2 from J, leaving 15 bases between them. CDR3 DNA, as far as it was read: TGCAGTGCTAGAGACTTAGCGGTCAGCCACACAGATACG. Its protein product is CSARDLAVSHTDT. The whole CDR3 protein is CSARDLAVSHTDTQYF.

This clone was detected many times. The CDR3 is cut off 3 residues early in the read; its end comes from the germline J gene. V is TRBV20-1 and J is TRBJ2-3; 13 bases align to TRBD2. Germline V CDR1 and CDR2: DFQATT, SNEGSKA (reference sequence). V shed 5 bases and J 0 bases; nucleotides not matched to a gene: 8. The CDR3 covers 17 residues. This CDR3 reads CSAPPGGLAGSTDTQYF. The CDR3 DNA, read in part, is TGCAGTGCTCCCCCCGGGGGACTAGCGGGAAGCACAGATACG.

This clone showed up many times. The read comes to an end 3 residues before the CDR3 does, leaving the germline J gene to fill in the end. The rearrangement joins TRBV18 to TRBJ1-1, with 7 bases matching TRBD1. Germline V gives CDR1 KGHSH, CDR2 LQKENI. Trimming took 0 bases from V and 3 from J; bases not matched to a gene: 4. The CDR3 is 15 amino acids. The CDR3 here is CASSPPNRGDTEAFF. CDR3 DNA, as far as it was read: TGTGCCAGCTCACCACCGAACAGGGGAGACACTGAA.

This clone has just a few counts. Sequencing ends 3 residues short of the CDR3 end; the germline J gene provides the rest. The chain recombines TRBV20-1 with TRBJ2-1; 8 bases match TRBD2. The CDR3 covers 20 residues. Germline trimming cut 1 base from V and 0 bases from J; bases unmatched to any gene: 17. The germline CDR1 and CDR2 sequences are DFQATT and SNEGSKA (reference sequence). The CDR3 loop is CSARGHRTSHDRSSYNEQFF. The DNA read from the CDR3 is TGCAGTGCTAGAGGCCACCGGACTAGCCACGACCGGAGCTCCTACAATGAG.

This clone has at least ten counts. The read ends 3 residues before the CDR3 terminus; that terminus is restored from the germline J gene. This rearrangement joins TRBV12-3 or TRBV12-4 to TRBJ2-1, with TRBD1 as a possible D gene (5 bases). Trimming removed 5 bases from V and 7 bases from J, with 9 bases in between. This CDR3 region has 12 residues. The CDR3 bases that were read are TGTGCCAGCAGTGCTCGACAGAATGAG. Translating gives CASSARQNE. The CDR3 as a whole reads CASSARQNEQFF.

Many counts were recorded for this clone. CDR3 loop: CASSLWTANNSPLHF. The sequenced CDR3 bases are TGTGCCAGCTCGCTTTGGACAGCTAATAATTCACCC. The chain has TRBV18 and TRBJ1-6; D perhaps matches TRBD1 (6 bases). The CDR3 extends 3 residues past the end of the read, so its final part is completed from the germline J gene. V was cut by 6 bases and J by 5 bases, with 14 bases left in between. Germline CDR1 reads KGHSH; CDR2 reads LQKENI. This CDR3 is 15 amino acids long.

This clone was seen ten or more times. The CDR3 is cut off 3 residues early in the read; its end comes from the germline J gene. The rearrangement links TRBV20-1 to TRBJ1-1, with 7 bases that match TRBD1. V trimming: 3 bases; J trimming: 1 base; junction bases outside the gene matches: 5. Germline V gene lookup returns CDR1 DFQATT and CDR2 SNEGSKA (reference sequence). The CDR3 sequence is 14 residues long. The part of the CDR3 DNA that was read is TGCAGTGCTAGGCTGGGACAGTGGAACACTGAA. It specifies CSARLGQWNTE. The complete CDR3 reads CSARLGQWNTEAFF.

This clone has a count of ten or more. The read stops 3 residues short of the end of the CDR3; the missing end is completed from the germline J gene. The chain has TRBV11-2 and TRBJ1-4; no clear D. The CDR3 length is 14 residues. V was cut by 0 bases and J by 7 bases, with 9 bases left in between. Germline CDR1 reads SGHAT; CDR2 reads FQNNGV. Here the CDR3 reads CASSLDYSGEKLFF. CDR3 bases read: TGTGCCAGCAGCTTAGATTATTCAGGTGAAAAA.

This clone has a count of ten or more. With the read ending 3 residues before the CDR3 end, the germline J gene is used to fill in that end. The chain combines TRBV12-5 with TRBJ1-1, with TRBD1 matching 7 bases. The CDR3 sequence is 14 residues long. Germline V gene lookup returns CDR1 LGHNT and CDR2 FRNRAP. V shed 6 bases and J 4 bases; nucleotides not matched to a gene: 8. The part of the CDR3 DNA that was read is TGTGCTAGTGGCTTGACAGGGTGGAGCACTGAA. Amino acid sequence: CASGLTGWSTE. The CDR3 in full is CASGLTGWSTEAFF.

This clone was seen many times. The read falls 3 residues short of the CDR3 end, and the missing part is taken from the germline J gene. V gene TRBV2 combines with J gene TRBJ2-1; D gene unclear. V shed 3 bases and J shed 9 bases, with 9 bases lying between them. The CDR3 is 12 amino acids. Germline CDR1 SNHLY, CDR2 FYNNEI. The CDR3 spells CASSDRGLEQFF. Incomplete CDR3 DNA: TGTGCCAGCAGTGATCGCGGTCTTGAG. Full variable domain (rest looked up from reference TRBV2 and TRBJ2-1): EPEVTQTPSHQVTQMGQEVILRCVPISNHLYFYWYRQILGQKVEFLVSFYNNEISEKSEIFDDQFSVERPDGSNFTLKIRSTKLEDSAMYFCASSDRGLEQFFGPGTRLTVL.

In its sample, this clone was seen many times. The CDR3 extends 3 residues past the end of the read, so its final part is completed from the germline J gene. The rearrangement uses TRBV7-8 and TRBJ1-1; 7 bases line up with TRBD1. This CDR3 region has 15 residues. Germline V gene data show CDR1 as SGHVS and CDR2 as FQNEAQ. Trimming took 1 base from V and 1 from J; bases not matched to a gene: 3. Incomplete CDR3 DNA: TGTGCCAGCAGCTTAGATGACAGGGCGAACACTGAA. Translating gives CASSLDDRANTE. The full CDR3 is CASSLDDRANTEAFF.

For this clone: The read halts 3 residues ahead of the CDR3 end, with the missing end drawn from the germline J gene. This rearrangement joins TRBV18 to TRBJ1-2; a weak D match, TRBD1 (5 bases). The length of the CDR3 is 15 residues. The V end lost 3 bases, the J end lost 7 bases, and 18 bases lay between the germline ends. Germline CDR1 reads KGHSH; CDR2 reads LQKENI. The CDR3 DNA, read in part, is TGTGCCAGCTCACCGGGAACAGGACGGGTACGTGGC. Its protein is CASSPGTGRVRG. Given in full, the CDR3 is CASSPGTGRVRGYTF.

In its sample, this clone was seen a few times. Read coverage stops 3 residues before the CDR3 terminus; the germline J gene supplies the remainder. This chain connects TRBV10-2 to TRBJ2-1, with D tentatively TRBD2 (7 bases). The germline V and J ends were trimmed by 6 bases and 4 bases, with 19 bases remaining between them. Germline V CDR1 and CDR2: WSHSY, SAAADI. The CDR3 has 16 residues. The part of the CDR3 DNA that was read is TGCGCCAGCAGGGTTTTTGGGGGGGGCCCTTACAATGAG. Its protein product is CASRVFGGGPYNE. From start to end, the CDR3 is CASRVFGGGPYNEQFF.

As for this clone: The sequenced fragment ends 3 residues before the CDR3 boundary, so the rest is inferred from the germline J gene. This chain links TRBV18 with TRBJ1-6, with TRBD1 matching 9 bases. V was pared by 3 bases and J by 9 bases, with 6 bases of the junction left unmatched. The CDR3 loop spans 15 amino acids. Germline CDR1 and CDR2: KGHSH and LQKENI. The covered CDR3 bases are TGTGCCAGCTCACCGGGACAGGGTACTAGTTCACCC. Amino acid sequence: CASSPGQGTSSP. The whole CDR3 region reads CASSPGQGTSSPLHF.

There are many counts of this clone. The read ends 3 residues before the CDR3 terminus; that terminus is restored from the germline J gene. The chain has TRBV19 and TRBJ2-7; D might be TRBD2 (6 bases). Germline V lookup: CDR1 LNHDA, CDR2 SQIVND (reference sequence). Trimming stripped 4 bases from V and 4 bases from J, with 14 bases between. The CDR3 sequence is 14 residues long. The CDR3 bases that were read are TGTGCCAGTAGTAACGGTCTGGGGGGATACGAG. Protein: CASSNGLGGYE. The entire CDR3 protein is CASSNGLGGYEQYF.

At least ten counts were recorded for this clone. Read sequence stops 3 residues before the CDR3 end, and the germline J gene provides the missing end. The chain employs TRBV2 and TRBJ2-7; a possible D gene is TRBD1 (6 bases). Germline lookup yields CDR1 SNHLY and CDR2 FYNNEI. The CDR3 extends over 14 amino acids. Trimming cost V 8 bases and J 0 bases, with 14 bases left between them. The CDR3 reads CASSIRDNSYEQYF. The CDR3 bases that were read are TGTGCCAGCTCCATTCGGGACAACTCCTACGAG.

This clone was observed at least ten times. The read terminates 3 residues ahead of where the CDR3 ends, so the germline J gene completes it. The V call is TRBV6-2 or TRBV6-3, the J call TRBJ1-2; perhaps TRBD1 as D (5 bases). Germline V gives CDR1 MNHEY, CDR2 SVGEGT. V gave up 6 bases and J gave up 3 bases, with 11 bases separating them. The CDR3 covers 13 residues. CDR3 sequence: CASSRRGDYGYTF. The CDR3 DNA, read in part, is TGTGCCAGCAGCCGACGGGGGGACTATGGC.

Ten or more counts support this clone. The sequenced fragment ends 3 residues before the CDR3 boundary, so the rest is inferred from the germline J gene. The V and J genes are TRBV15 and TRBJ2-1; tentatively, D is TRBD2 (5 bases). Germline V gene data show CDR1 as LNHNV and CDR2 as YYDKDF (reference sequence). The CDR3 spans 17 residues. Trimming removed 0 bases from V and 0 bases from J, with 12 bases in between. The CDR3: CATSRDQPGSSYNEQFF. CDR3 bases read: TGTGCCACCAGCAGAGATCAGCCGGGGAGCTCCTACAATGAG.

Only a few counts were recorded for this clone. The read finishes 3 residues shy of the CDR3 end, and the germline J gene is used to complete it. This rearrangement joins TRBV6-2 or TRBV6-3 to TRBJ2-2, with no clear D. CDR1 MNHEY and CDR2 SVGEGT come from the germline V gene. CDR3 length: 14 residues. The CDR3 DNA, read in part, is TGTGCCAGCAGTAGTTCGACAAGTGGCAGGAAG. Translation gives CASSSSTSGRK. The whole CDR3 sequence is CASSSSTSGRKLFF.

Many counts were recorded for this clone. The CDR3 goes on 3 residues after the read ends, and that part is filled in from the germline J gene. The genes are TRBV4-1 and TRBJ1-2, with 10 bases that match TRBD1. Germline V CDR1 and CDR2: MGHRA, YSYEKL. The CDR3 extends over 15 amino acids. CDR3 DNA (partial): TGCGCCAGCAGCCAAGATCCCGGGACAGGGGCCGGC. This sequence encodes CASSQDPGTGAG. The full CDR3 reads CASSQDPGTGAGYTF.

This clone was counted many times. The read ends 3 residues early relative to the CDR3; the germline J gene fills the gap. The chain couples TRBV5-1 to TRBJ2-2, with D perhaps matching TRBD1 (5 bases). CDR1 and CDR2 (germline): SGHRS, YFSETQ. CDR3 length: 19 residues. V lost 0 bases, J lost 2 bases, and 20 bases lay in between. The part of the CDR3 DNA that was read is TGCGCCAGCAGCTTGGTCGCAGGGCTGCGAATCTTAAACACCGGGGAG. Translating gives CASSLVAGLRILNTGE. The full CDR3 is CASSLVAGLRILNTGELFF. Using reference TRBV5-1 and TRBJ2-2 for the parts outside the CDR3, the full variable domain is KAGVTQTPRYLIKTRGQQVTLSCSPISGHRSVSWYQQTPGQGLQFLFEYFSETQRNKGNFPGRFSGRQFSNSRSEMNVSTLELGDSALYLCASSLVAGLRILNTGELFFGEGSRLTVL.

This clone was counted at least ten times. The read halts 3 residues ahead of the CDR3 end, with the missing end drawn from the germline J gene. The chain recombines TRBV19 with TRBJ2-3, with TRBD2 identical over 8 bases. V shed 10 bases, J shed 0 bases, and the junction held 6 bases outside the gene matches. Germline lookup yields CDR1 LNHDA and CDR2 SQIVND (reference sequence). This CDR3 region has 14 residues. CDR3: CATRSGVSTDTQYF. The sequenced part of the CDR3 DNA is TGTGCCACCCGTAGCGGGGTAAGCACAGATACG.

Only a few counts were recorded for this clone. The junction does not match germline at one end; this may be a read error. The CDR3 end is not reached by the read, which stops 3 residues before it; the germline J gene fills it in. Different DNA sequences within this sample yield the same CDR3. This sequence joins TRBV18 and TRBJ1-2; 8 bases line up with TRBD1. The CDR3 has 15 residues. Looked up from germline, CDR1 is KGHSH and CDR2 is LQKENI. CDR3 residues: CASSPRTGSLYGYTF. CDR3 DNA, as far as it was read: TGTGCTAGCTCACCCCGGACAGGGTCGTTGTATGGC.

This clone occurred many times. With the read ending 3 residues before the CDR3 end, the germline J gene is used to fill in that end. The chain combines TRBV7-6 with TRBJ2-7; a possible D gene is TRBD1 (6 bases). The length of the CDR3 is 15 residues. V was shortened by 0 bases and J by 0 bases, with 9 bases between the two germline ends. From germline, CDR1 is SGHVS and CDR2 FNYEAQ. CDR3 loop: CASSLADRSSYEQYF. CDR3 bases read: TGTGCCAGCAGCTTAGCTGACAGGAGCTCCTACGAG.

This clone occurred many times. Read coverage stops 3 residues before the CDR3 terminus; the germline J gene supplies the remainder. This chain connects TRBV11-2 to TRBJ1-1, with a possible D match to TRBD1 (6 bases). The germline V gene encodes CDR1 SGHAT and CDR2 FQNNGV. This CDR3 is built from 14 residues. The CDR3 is CASSLDLYNTGAFF. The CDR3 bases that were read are TGTGCCAGCAGCTTAGATCTCTATAACACAGGG.

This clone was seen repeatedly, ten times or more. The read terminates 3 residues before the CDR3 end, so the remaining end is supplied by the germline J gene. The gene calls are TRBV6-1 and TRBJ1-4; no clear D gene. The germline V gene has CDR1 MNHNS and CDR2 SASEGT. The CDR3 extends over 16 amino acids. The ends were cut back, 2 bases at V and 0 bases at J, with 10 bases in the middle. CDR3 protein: CASSEKSVATNEKLFF. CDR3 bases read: TGTGCCAGCAGTGAAAAGTCGGTCGCAACTAATGAAAAA.

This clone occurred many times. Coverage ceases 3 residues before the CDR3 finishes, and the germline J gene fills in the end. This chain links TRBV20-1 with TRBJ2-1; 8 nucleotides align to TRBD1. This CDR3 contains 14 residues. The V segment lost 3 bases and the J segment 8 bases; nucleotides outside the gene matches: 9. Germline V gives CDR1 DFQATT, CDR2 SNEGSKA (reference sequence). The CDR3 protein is CSAREQGAIDEQFF. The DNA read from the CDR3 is TGCAGTGCTAGGGAGCAGGGGGCGATAGATGAG.

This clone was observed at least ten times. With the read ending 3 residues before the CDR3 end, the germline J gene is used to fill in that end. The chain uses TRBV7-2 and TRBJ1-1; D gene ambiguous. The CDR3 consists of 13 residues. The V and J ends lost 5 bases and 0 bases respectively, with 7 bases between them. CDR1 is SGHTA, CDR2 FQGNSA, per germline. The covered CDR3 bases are TGTGCCAGCAGCCCGCGGGTGAACACTGAA. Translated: CASSPRVNTE. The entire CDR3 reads CASSPRVNTEAFF.

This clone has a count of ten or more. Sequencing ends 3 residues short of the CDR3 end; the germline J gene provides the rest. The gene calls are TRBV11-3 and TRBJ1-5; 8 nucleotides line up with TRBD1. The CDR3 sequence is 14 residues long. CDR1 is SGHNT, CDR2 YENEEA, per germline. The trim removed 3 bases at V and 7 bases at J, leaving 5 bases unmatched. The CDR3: CASSLRQGAQPQHF. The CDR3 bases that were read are TGTGCCAGCAGCTTGAGGCAGGGGGCACAGCCC.